This T cell receptor beta chain was found in a study of blood T cell repertoires in COVID-19. Original methodology: Estimates of nucleated cell counts were drawn from the amplification of reference gene primers. TCRdb's table, derived via immunoSEQ multiplex PCR, lists solely in-frame clones and lacks some. From that table come the V and J calls and clone size; the DNA was used to work out D and trimming. The sample lists approximately 260,000 clones, approximately 84% seen once, with roughly 3.3% in the top ten. The source material was PBMCs or T cells enriched from blood (not recorded which). The source of this sequence is a woman aged 40 to 50 with acute COVID-19.

CDR3 residues: CASSQEGTGVGEQYF. CDR3 in DNA: TGCGCCAGCAGCCAAGAAGGGACAGGGGTAGGCGAGCAGTACTTC. The rearrangement links TRBV4-1 to TRBJ2-7, with 10 bases that match TRBD1. V trimming: 0 bases; J trimming: 6 bases; junction bases outside the gene matches: 5. Germline V gene sequence: CDR1 MGHRA, CDR2 YSYEKL. The CDR3 extends over 15 amino acids.